This T cell receptor beta chain was obtained from a study of blood T cell repertoires in COVID-19. This clone was found once. Germline V gene data show CDR1 as SGHDT and CDR2 as YYEEEE. Trimming pared 5 bases from V and 8 bases from J, leaving 16 bases between. The CDR3 loop spans 13 amino acids. The table came from immunoSEQ multiplex PCR; TCRdb's copy has only in-frame clones and leaves some out. Of about 210,000 clones in the sample, approximately 89% are singletons; the top ten hold under 5.5%. Sequencing was carried out using peripheral blood. The chain carries TRBV5-6 and TRBJ1-1; a possible D gene is TRBD1 (5 bases). The receptor's source is a woman aged 40 to 55 with acute or convalescent COVID-19. CDR3 residues: CASSSSGGGEAFF. The CDR3 DNA reads as TGTGCCAGCAGTTCCTCTGGGGGAGGGGAAGCTTTCTTT.